This TCR beta chain was recorded in a study of blood T cells in healthy people across ages. Overall study context: Template switching retrieved approximately one barcoded beta molecule for each two T cells.

The use of a sample-barcoded 5' primer and a J-beta primer mix characterized a second PCR of roughly 7 to 11 cycles. TCRdb re-called the 5' RACE reads through MiXCR, storing one row per CDR3 protein. The data show about 930,000 distinct CDR3 sequences, about 29% seen once. The CDR3 extends over 16 amino acids. Trimming took 0 bases from V and 5 from J, leaving 14 bases between them. Germline V gene sequence: CDR1 SGHKS, CDR2 YYEKEE (reference sequence). This clonotype occurred a few times. These records were also assigned to another study, of T cells of mothers and their children.

V and J are TRBV5-5 and TRBJ1-4; D may be TRBD1 (6 bases). Material: blood. This sequence was found in a woman aged 40 to 50 in good health. The CDR3 spells CASSLGDGGLNEKLFF. CDR3 DNA: TGTGCCAGCAGCTTGGGGGACGGGGGCCTAAATGAAAAACTGTTTTTT.